This TCR beta chain derives from a study of molecular identifiers for immune sequencing clone quantification. Study-level findings and limits: Under 1% of molecules in naive cells, but over 97% of effector molecules, belonged to clones above 20 RNA copies.

With regard to this clonotype: Its specificity is not known.

Germline V lookup: CDR1 DFQATT, CDR2 SNEGSKA (reference sequence). V was pared by 6 bases and J by 2 bases, with 4 bases of the junction left unmatched. The CDR3 consists of 12 residues. Using its own MiXCR run on the PCR reads, TCRdb lists one record per CDR3 protein. In the table there are 45,000 to 60,000 distinct CDR3 sequences, about a third of which are singletons. This clonotype was sampled from a human donor in good health. Some libraries in this study had Jurkat cell RNA spiked in. Source material: naive CD8+ T cells from blood, with Jurkat cell RNA spiked in. The subset is: FACS-sorted CD8+CD4-CCR7+CD45RA+ naive T cells. The chain has TRBV20-1 and TRBJ2-7; 7 nucleotides match TRBD2. The CDR3 coding sequence is TGCAGTGCAACCGGGACTACCTACGAGCAGTACTTC. It translates to CSATGTTYEQYF.